The rows below give T cell receptor beta chains drawn from one sample of a study of blood T cell repertoires in COVID-19. Clones were read by immunoSEQ multiplex PCR, and TCRdb kept only the in-frame ones, dropping some. The sample shows 150,000 to 200,000 clones, 85% to 90% of them seen only once. Sequencing used peripheral blood. Receptor source: an elderly woman in a cohort sampled during active or convalescent COVID-19. CDR3s include the opening cysteine and the closing phenylalanine or tryptophan. A D gene is named only where the DNA matches it firmly. Size tells how often a clone was seen (once, few, many) or the class of an expanded clone, and some rows leave it out.

d_gene	abundance	v_gene	j_gene	CDR3aa	CDR3nt
-	-	TRBV18	TRBJ1-1	CASSPQALEAFF	TGTGCCAGCTCACCACAAGCTTTGGAAGCTTTCTTT
TRBD2	-	TRBV3-1/TRBV3-2	TRBJ2-3	CASSVRLAGGSVTDTQYF	TGTGCCAGCAGCGTAAGACTAGCGGGAGGCTCTGTGACAGATACGCAGTATTTT
TRBD1	-	TRBV4-3	TRBJ1-2	CASSSDRGYGYTF	TGCGCCAGCAGCTCCGACAGGGGGTATGGCTACACCTTC
-	-	TRBV7-9	TRBJ2-6	CASSLSGAGGANVLTF	TGTGCCAGCAGCTTATCAGGGGCAGGTGGGGCCAACGTCCTGACTTTC
TRBD1	once	TRBV28	TRBJ1-1	CASSFSAGGLGTEAFF	TGTGCCAGCAGTTTTTCGGCAGGGGGTTTGGGCACTGAAGCTTTCTTT
-	-	TRBV24-1	TRBJ1-2	CATSGAGFYGYTF	TGTGCCACCAGTGGAGCAGGGTTCTATGGCTACACCTTC
-	-	TRBV9	TRBJ1-1	CASSVGHDLNTEAFF	TGTGCCAGCAGCGTGGGACACGACCTGAACACTGAAGCTTTCTTT
TRBD1	-	TRBV11-3	TRBJ2-3	CASSLGRGRSSTDTQYF	TGTGCCAGCAGCTTAGGTAGGGGGCGAAGTAGCACAGATACGCAGTATTTT
-	-	TRBV5-1	TRBJ1-4	CASSSGSSEMEKLFF	TGCGCCAGCAGCTCAGGGTCAAGCGAGATGGAAAAACTGTTTTTT
-	-	TRBV7-7	TRBJ2-1	CASSLGTGGPYNEQFF	TGTGCTAGCAGCTTAGGCACGGGGGGCCCCTACAATGAGCAGTTCTTC
TRBD1	-	TRBV24-1	TRBJ1-2	CATSDRQTGESGYTF	TGTGCCACCAGTGACCGACAGACAGGGGAGAGTGGCTACACCTTC
-	-	TRBV7-9	TRBJ1-3	CASSLRTRGNTIYF	TGTGCCAGCAGCCTGAGGACACGGGGGAACACCATATATTTT
TRBD1	-	TRBV7-9	TRBJ2-2	CASSQSGTGGFGELFF	TGTGCCAGCAGCCAATCCGGGACAGGGGGCTTCGGGGAGCTGTTTTTT
TRBD2	once	TRBV5-1	TRBJ2-1	CASSRGPAGGRNEQFF	TGCGCCAGCAGCCGAGGCCCAGCGGGGGGGCGAAATGAGCAGTTCTTC
TRBD1	-	TRBV9	TRBJ1-3	CASSARTGSSGNTIYF	TGTGCCAGCAGCGCACGGACAGGGAGCTCTGGAAACACCATATATTTT
-	-	TRBV27	TRBJ2-4	CASSLSAKYF	TGTGCCAGCAGTTTATCAGCCAAGTACTTC
TRBD1	-	TRBV2	TRBJ1-5	CASRGRTGGNQPQHF	TGTGCCAGCAGGGGCCGGACAGGGGGCAATCAGCCCCAGCATTTT
TRBD1	-	TRBV7-2	TRBJ1-1	CASTDRWNTEAFF	TGTGCCAGCACGGACAGGTGGAACACTGAAGCTTTCTTT
-	-	TRBV9	TRBJ1-3	CASSVAVGVSGNTIYF	TGTGCCAGCAGCGTAGCTGTCGGGGTCTCTGGAAACACCATATATTTT
TRBD1	-	TRBV7-2	TRBJ2-1	CASSFTDRVQFF	TGTGCCAGCAGCTTCACAGACAGGGTACAGTTCTTC
-	-	TRBV5-6	TRBJ2-5	CASSPIGQDREGQYF	TGTGCCAGCAGCCCAATAGGACAGGACCGGGAGGGCCAGTACTTC
-	-	TRBV11-2	TRBJ2-5	CASSSNQGRGETQYF	TGTGCCAGCAGCTCCAACCAGGGCAGGGGAGAGACCCAGTACTTC
TRBD1	-	TRBV2	TRBJ1-6	CASQGQAVPPLHF	TGTGCCAGCCAGGGACAGGCGGTTCCACCCCTCCACTTT
-	once	TRBV5-1	TRBJ2-2	CASSSWGPNTGELFF	TGCGCCAGCAGCTCGTGGGGGCCGAACACCGGGGAGCTGTTTTTT
-	-	TRBV30	TRBJ1-2	CAWSVWTELNYGYTF	TGTGCCTGGAGTGTATGGACTGAACTTAACTATGGCTACACCTTC
-	-	TRBV7-2	TRBJ2-1	CASSLGGVVNEQFF	TGTGCCAGCAGCTTAGGCGGGGTGGTTAATGAGCAGTTCTTC
-	many	TRBV19	TRBJ1-6	CASSTTGWNSPLHF	TGTGCCAGTAGTACCACAGGGTGGAATTCACCCCTCCACTTT
TRBD1	once	TRBV29-1	TRBJ1-3	CSGGTGMSGNTIYF	TGCAGCGGCGGGACAGGGATGTCTGGAAACACCATATATTTT
TRBD1	-	TRBV5-1	TRBJ2-6	CASSPLSGQGASGANVLTF	TGCGCCAGCAGCCCCCTGTCCGGACAGGGGGCGTCTGGGGCCAACGTCCTGACTTTC
-	few	TRBV30	TRBJ1-5	CAWSTGFDQPQHF	TGTGCCTGGAGTACAGGGTTCGATCAGCCCCAGCATTTT
TRBD1	-	TRBV5-8	TRBJ1-5	CASSWTGGVGSNQPQHF	TGTGCCAGCAGCTGGACAGGGGGCGTCGGGAGCAATCAGCCCCAGCATTTT
-	-	TRBV6-4	TRBJ1-2	CASSDSWSGGYTF	TGTGCCAGCAGTGACTCGTGGTCGGGTGGCTACACCTTC
-	few	TRBV7-2	TRBJ2-5	CASSSRREETQYF	TGTGCCAGCAGCTCGAGGAGGGAAGAGACCCAGTACTTC
-	-	TRBV19	TRBJ1-3	CASIPRADSGNTIYF	TGTGCCAGTATCCCGAGGGCTGACTCTGGAAACACCATATATTTT
TRBD2	-	TRBV5-4	TRBJ2-1	CASNMASGIKNEQFF	TGTGCCAGCAATATGGCTAGCGGGATAAAAAATGAGCAGTTCTTC
-	-	TRBV28	TRBJ1-1	CASSFEVRNTEAFF	TGTGCCAGCAGTTTCGAGGTGCGTAACACTGAAGCTTTCTTT
-	-	TRBV29-1	TRBJ1-4	CSVAVNEKLFF	TGCAGCGTTGCCGTTAATGAAAAACTGTTTTTT
-	-	TRBV4-1	TRBJ1-5	CASSHRSGSGQPQHF	TGCGCCAGCAGCCATCGATCAGGGTCCGGCCAGCCCCAGCATTTT
-	-	TRBV19	TRBJ1-5	CASSAQLGGQPQHF	TGTGCCAGTAGTGCTCAATTAGGCGGTCAGCCCCAGCATTTT
TRBD1	-	TRBV3-1/TRBV3-2	TRBJ1-2	CASSQVARTGDGYTF	TGTGCCAGCAGCCAAGTGGCGAGGACAGGGGATGGCTACACCTTC
TRBD1	-	TRBV4-1	TRBJ2-3	CASSQPGQGATDTQYF	TGCGCCAGCAGCCAGCCGGGACAGGGGGCAACGGATACGCAGTATTTT
-	few	TRBV5-4	TRBJ2-7	CASSSRQAAYEQYF	TGTGCCAGCAGCTCGAGACAGGCCGCCTACGAGCAGTACTTC
TRBD1	-	TRBV6-5	TRBJ1-2	CASSSAGQKYGYTF	TGTGCCAGCAGTTCCGCGGGACAGAAGTATGGCTACACCTTC
-	-	TRBV10-3	TRBJ1-6	CAISEGGYYNSPLHF	TGTGCCATCAGTGAAGGGGGTTACTATAATTCACCCCTCCACTTT
-	-	TRBV3-1/TRBV3-2	TRBJ2-1	CASSQIQGREQFF	TGTGCCAGCAGCCAAATACAGGGTAGAGAGCAGTTCTTC
TRBD1	-	TRBV10-2	TRBJ1-5	CASRGPGQGNQPQHF	TGCGCCAGCAGGGGACCGGGACAGGGGAATCAGCCCCAGCATTTT
TRBD2	-	TRBV4-1	TRBJ2-1	CASSRGLAGPGSYNEQFF	TGCGCCAGCAGCCGGGGACTAGCGGGGCCAGGGTCCTACAATGAGCAGTTCTTC
-	-	TRBV7-8	TRBJ2-2	CASSLKATGELFF	TGTGCCAGCAGCTTAAAAGCTACCGGGGAGCTGTTTTTT
-	-	TRBV10-3	TRBJ1-5	CAISEPEGKDGYQPQHF	TGTGCCATCAGTGAGCCCGAGGGTAAGGATGGCTATCAGCCCCAGCATTTT